Detailed here is one TCR beta chain. Via MiXCR, TCRdb re-called the 5' RACE reads, giving one row per CDR3 protein. The repertoire holds some 730,000 distinct CDR3 sequences, with roughly 18% as singletons. This entry comes from a study of identical twins. Germline CDR1 and CDR2: SGHTA and FQGNSA. This CDR3 is 16 amino acids long. The V and J ends lost 3 bases and 9 bases, in that order; junction bases with no gene match: 10. This sample also appeared in a second study, on T cells expressing NK-cell markers. According to that study: Each TCR beta repertoire originated in sorted T cells that were CD3+CD56+NKG2C+, CD3+CD56+NKG2C- or CD3+CD56-NKG2C+.

This sequence originates from a woman between 18 and 30 years old in good health. The rearrangement joins TRBV7-2 to TRBJ1-5, with 11 bases lining up with TRBD1. The sample taken for sequencing was PBMCs. The DNA of the CDR3 is TGTGCCAGCAGCTTGGTCGCGGGACAGGGGGTTAGGCCCCAGCATTTT. It specifies CASSLVAGQGVRPQHF.